One sample yielded the 22 T cell receptor beta chains listed below, sequenced in a study of blood T cell repertoires in COVID-19 (dated by TCRdb to between 2020 and 2021). Libraries were constructed by the immunoSEQ multiplex PCR assay. TCRdb limited this immuneACCESS table to in-frame rearrangements with V and J called. A share of clones is missing; checked studies link under half to unresolved V genes, and the rest is unexplained. This sample is represented by 200,000 to 300,000 clones; just under 85% of them were singletons. The ten largest clonotypes hold under 2% of the sample. The sequencing sample was made of peripheral blood. These receptors were collected from a woman of 80 years or more with acute or convalescent COVID-19.

The gene calls are TRBV6-5 and TRBJ1-2; 7 bases are shared with TRBD1. The CDR3 runs 12 residues. V was clipped by 6 bases and J by 8 bases; unmatched bases: 6. Germline V gene data show CDR1 as MNHEY and CDR2 as SVGAGI. CDR3 sequence reads: CASSYRGGGYTF. The CDR3 coding sequence is TGTGCCAGCAGCTACAGGGGCGGCGGCTACACCTTC.

This sequence joins TRBV3-1 (or the pseudogene TRBV3-2) and TRBJ1-2; D gene ambiguous. The germline V gene encodes CDR1 LGHDT and CDR2 YNNKEL (reference sequence). The CDR3 covers 14 residues. V lost 1 base, J lost 1 base, and 7 bases lay in between. CDR3 coding DNA: TGTGCCAGCAGCCAAGCTGGCCATAACTATGGCTACACCTTC. Translation gives CASSQAGHNYGYTF.

This sequence joins TRBV30 and TRBJ1-5; tentatively, D is TRBD1 (5 bases). V dropped 2 bases and J dropped 3 bases, with 8 bases sitting between them. The CDR3 runs to 13 residues. Germline V gives CDR1 GTSNPN, CDR2 SVGIG (reference sequence). The CDR3 spells CAWSQGNNQPQHF. CDR3 sequence (DNA): TGTGCCTGGAGTCAGGGAAACAATCAGCCCCAGCATTTT.

The rearrangement joins TRBV2 to TRBJ1-5; no clear D gene. In germline, CDR1 is SNHLY, CDR2 FYNNEI. V lost 5 bases and J 7 bases, leaving 12 bases between the germline ends. The CDR3 has 13 amino acids. CDR3 region: CASSSSVRQPQHF. The CDR3 DNA reads TGTGCCAGCAGTAGCTCGGTACGGCAGCCCCAGCATTTT.

The V call is TRBV29-1, the J call TRBJ1-2; the match to TRBD1 covers 7 bases. Germline assignment: CDR1 SQVTM and CDR2 ANQGSEA. The V and J ends lost 6 bases and 7 bases, in that order; junction bases with no gene match: 5. The CDR3 sequence is 11 residues long. The CDR3 DNA follows: TGCAGCGTACAGGGGATGGCTGGCTACACCTTC. This sequence encodes CSVQGMAGYTF.

This chain links TRBV27 with TRBJ2-1; 9 nucleotides line up with TRBD1. The CDR3 runs 14 residues. With 7 bases clipped from V and 8 bases from J, the junction kept 9 bases outside the gene matches. CDR1 MNHEY and CDR2 SMNVEV come from the germline V gene (reference sequence). CDR3 coding DNA: TGTGCCAGCAAATATTGGACAGGGGATGATGAGCAGTTCTTC. Encoded protein: CASKYWTGDDEQFF.

V is TRBV7-8 and J is TRBJ1-3; D is unclear. This CDR3 region has 15 residues. The germline V gene encodes CDR1 SGHVS and CDR2 FQNEAQ. V was pared by 5 bases and J by 0 bases, with 11 bases between. The CDR3 loop is CASSPGYDSGNTIYF. For the CDR3, the DNA is TGTGCCAGCAGCCCGGGATATGACTCTGGAAACACCATATATTTT.

The rearrangement joins TRBV6-2 or TRBV6-3 to TRBJ1-6; 7 nucleotides match TRBD1. V shed 2 bases and J 7 bases; nucleotides not matched to a gene: 14. Germline CDR1 reads MNHEY; CDR2 reads SVGEGT. The length of the CDR3 is 18 residues. CDR3 in DNA: TGTGCCAGCAGTTACGGACAGGCGAAACGAACTTTAAATTCACCCCTCCACTTT. Translating gives CASSYGQAKRTLNSPLHF.

The chain uses TRBV7-2 and TRBJ2-7; 11 bases fit TRBD2. This CDR3 has 14 residues. The germline V gene has CDR1 SGHTA and CDR2 FQGNSA. V dropped 9 bases and J dropped 2; count of bases not matched to a gene: 6. The CDR3 DNA reads as TGTGCCAGTGGAAGACTAGCGGGACCCTACGAGCAGTACTTC. Its protein product is CASGRLAGPYEQYF.

The rearrangement links TRBV19 to TRBJ1-1; TRBD1 aligns across 7 bases. CDR1 is LNHDA, CDR2 SQIVND, per germline (reference sequence). The CDR3 totals 15 residues. Trimming took 0 bases from V and 5 from J; bases not matched to a gene: 6. For the CDR3, the DNA is TGTGCCAGTAGTATAGATCGACCAGGGGGAACTGAAGCTTTCTTT. Its translation is CASSIDRPGGTEAFF.

The V gene is TRBV27, the J gene TRBJ2-1; 13 bases are a match to TRBD2. The germline V gene has CDR1 MNHEY and CDR2 SMNVEV (reference sequence). The CDR3 runs to 18 residues. Germline trimming cut 7 bases from V and 1 base from J; bases unmatched to any gene: 10. The CDR3 DNA follows: TGTGCCAGCACCCCAGGACTAGCGGGAGCCGTATCCTACAATGAGCAGTTCTTC. Protein: CASTPGLAGAVSYNEQFF.

This clone was counted a single time. The chain recombines TRBV28 with TRBJ2-7; D is uncertain. CDR3 size: 12 residues. Germline V gene data show CDR1 as MDHEN and CDR2 as SYDVKM. V lost 4 bases and J lost 4, with 8 bases in between. CDR3 nucleotides: TGTGCCAGCAGTTCTATGGTATACGAGCAGTACTTC. Protein: CASSSMVYEQYF.

The V call is TRBV5-5, the J call TRBJ2-7, with 8 positions matching TRBD2. This CDR3 has 14 amino acids. The V and J ends lost 4 bases and 4 bases, in that order; junction bases with no gene match: 7. Germline values: CDR1 SGHKS, CDR2 YYEKEE (reference sequence). In DNA form, the CDR3 reads TGTGCCAGCAGCACCGGGGGGGCAAGGTACGAGCAGTACTTC. Protein: CASSTGGARYEQYF.

This clone was seen more than once but under ten times. The chain recombines TRBV3-1 (or the pseudogene TRBV3-2) with TRBJ2-1, with 9 nucleotides matching TRBD2. CDR1 and CDR2 (germline): LGHDT, YNNKEL (reference sequence). V dropped 4 bases and J dropped 2; count of bases not matched to a gene: 12. This CDR3 region has 18 residues. CDR3 in amino acids: CASSPNKMGGRAYNEQFF. As DNA, the CDR3 is TGTGCCAGCAGCCCGAATAAGATGGGCGGGAGGGCCTACAATGAGCAGTTCTTC.

The gene calls are TRBV6-2 or TRBV6-3 and TRBJ1-2; D gene ambiguous. The V gene's germline CDR1 is MNHEY and CDR2 SVGEGT. The CDR3 covers 13 residues. V lost 0 bases and J lost 6, with 8 bases in between. As DNA, the CDR3 is TGTGCCAGCAGTTACTCTCGGGGAAATGGCTACACCTTC. Amino acid sequence: CASSYSRGNGYTF.

V gene TRBV7-2 combines with J gene TRBJ1-2; no reliable D call. Germline values: CDR1 SGHTA, CDR2 FQGNSA. This CDR3 has 15 residues. V shed 1 base and J shed 8 bases, with 17 bases lying between them. The CDR3 sequence is CASSLEVRGAKGYTF. The CDR3 region has the DNA TGTGCCAGCAGCTTAGAGGTCCGAGGCGCGAAAGGCTACACCTTC. The full variable domain, its missing parts supplied by reference TRBV7-2 and TRBJ1-2, is GAGVSQSPSNKVTEKGKDVELRCDPISGHTALYWYRQSLGQGLEFLIYFQGNSAPDKSGLPSDRFSAERTGGSVSTLTIQRTQQEDSAVYLCASSLEVRGAKGYTFGSGTRLTVV.

The chain carries TRBV19 and TRBJ1-1; no reliable D call. The CDR3 sequence is 14 residues long. Trimming took off 4 bases at V and 2 bases at J, with 11 bases between the two ends. Looked up from germline, CDR1 is LNHDA and CDR2 is SQIVND (reference sequence). The CDR3 region has the DNA TGTGCCAGTAGTACAAGGACGGGAAACACTGAAGCTTTCTTT. Its protein is CASSTRTGNTEAFF.

The rearrangement uses TRBV19 and TRBJ1-2, with D possibly TRBD1 on 6 matching bases. The germline V gene has CDR1 LNHDA and CDR2 SQIVND (reference sequence). V was trimmed by 6 bases and J by 8 bases, leaving 10 bases between them. The CDR3 is made up of 11 amino acids. CDR3 in amino acids: CASSPGQGYTF. The CDR3 DNA is TGTGCCAGTAGCCCGGGACAAGGCTACACCTTC.

The chain joins TRBV28 to TRBJ2-3; tentative D call: TRBD2 (6 bases). CDR3 size: 15 residues. Looked up from germline, CDR1 is MDHEN and CDR2 is SYDVKM. Trimming stripped 4 bases from V and 0 bases from J, with 11 bases between. For the CDR3, the DNA is TGTGCCAGCAGTTCCAGCGGGTCTAGCACAGATACGCAGTATTTT. This codes for CASSSSGSSTDTQYF.

This chain joins TRBV7-8 and TRBJ1-4, with 7 bases aligning to TRBD1. Per germline, CDR1 SGHVS and CDR2 FQNEAQ. The CDR3 is 14 amino acids. Unmatched junction bases numbered 6, after V lost 4 bases and J lost 7 bases. DNA of the CDR3: TGTGCCAGCAGCTACCGGGACAGTCGTGAAAAACTGTTTTTT. Translation: CASSYRDSREKLFF.

The genes are TRBV15 and TRBJ1-2; D is undetermined. This CDR3 is 15 amino acids long. The V and J ends lost 0 bases and 6 bases respectively, with 14 bases between them. Germline V gives CDR1 LNHNV, CDR2 YYDKDF (reference sequence). The CDR3 protein is CATSRDAKGDDGYTF. The CDR3 DNA reads TGTGCCACCAGCAGAGATGCAAAGGGAGATGATGGCTACACCTTC.

This clone was detected only once. The chain combines TRBV7-3 with TRBJ2-1; TRBD2 matches 10 bases. The germline V gene encodes CDR1 SGHTA and CDR2 FQGTGA. Germline trimming cut 5 bases from V and 3 bases from J; bases unmatched to any gene: 7. The CDR3 is made up of 16 amino acids. The CDR3 nucleotides read TGTGCCAGCAGCACCGGACTAGCGGAAGACTACAATGAGCAGTTCTTC. The encoded protein is CASSTGLAEDYNEQFF.